These 29 T cell receptor beta chains were all obtained from the same sample, sequenced in a study of Ad26.COV2.S vaccination and SARS-CoV-2 variants (dated by TCRdb to the early 2020s). In the paper's terms, the treatment or condition label means: some 20 received Ad26.COV2.S at low or high dose, single or two shots; about five received placebo; per-sample allocation not given. Repertoires of vaccine and placebo recipients were sequenced from samples taken on day 63 after the first injection. The method was the immunoSEQ multiplex PCR assay. TCRdb's version of the immuneACCESS table is confined to in-frame rearrangements and falls short of the full clone set. An unresolved V gene accounts for under half of the shortfall where checked; the remainder is of unknown origin. In all, the sample holds more than 300,000 clones, and approximately 86% of those were seen once. The ten biggest clones cover roughly 10% of the sample.

Here the sequenced sample was peripheral blood, taken in a trial of Ad26.COV2.S vaccine versus placebo. The receptors stem from a person between 18 and 59 years old who received the Ad26.COV2.S COVID-19 vaccine or a placebo.

The V call is TRBV7-2, the J call TRBJ2-5; tentatively, D is TRBD1 (5 bases). Trimming removed 4 bases at V and 4 bases at J, with 16 bases between. The CDR3 length is 15 residues. Germline values: CDR1 SGHTA, CDR2 FQGNSA. This CDR3 reads CASSSKGFQGETQYF. CDR3 in DNA: TGTGCCAGCAGCTCAAAGGGGTTTCAAGGAGAGACCCAGTACTTC.

This clone was seen a single time. Within the sample, other DNA sequences also encode this same CDR3. CDR3 sequence reads: CASSLRYEQYF. CDR3 DNA sequence: TGTGCCAGCAGTCTCCGCTACGAGCAGTACTTC. The gene calls are TRBV3-1 (or the pseudogene TRBV3-2) and TRBJ2-7; the D is unclear. V was shortened by 6 bases and J by 3 bases, with 6 bases between the two germline ends. This CDR3 has 11 amino acids. The V gene's germline CDR1 is LGHDT and CDR2 YNNKEL (reference sequence).

The chain couples TRBV18 to TRBJ2-2; D uncertain. V lost 3 bases, J lost 3 bases, and 11 bases lay in between. CDR1 and CDR2 from the germline V gene are KGHSH and LQKENI. The CDR3 spans 15 residues. This CDR3 reads CASSPRDGDTGELFF. For the CDR3, the DNA is TGTGCCAGCTCACCGCGCGACGGAGACACCGGGGAGCTGTTTTTT.

This chain uses TRBV7-9 with TRBJ1-6; 7 nucleotides match TRBD1. Germline-derived CDR1 and CDR2 are SEHNR and FQNEAQ (reference sequence). Trimming at V came to 7 bases and at J to 7 bases, leaving 7 bases not matched to a gene. This CDR3 is 14 amino acids long. This chain's CDR3 is CASTSQGGNSPLHF. The CDR3, as DNA: TGTGCCAGCACCAGTCAGGGGGGAAATTCACCCCTCCACTTT.

The V and J genes are TRBV28 and TRBJ2-7, with D possibly being TRBD2 (5 bases). The CDR3 totals 13 residues. Trimming removed 7 bases at V and 2 bases at J, with 12 bases between. Germline CDR1 is MDHEN and CDR2 is SYDVKM. The CDR3 loop reads CASNEGAAYEQYF. As DNA, the CDR3 is TGTGCCAGCAACGAGGGAGCAGCCTACGAGCAGTACTTC.

The chain has TRBV27 and TRBJ1-6; the D is unclear. The CDR3 runs 13 residues. The V end lost 10 bases, the J end lost 8 bases, and 15 bases lay between the germline ends. Germline CDR1 MNHEY, CDR2 SMNVEV (reference sequence). This CDR3 is CATGKLDYSPLHF. The CDR3 DNA reads TGTGCCACCGGAAAACTCGATTATTCACCCCTCCACTTT.

The chain carries TRBV3-1 (or the pseudogene TRBV3-2) and TRBJ2-2; D uncertain. Between the trimmed V and J ends, which lost 5 bases and 5 bases, there was a span of 15 bases. The CDR3 has 15 amino acids. Germline V gene sequence: CDR1 LGHDT, CDR2 YNNKEL (reference sequence). This chain's CDR3 is CASSYHASGTGELFF. DNA for the CDR3: TGTGCCAGCAGCTATCACGCTTCAGGAACCGGGGAGCTGTTTTTT.

The V gene is TRBV19, the J gene TRBJ2-7, with unresolved D. This CDR3 is 12 amino acids long. Germline V gene lookup returns CDR1 LNHDA and CDR2 SQIVND (reference sequence). Trimming pared 5 bases from V and 5 bases from J, leaving 10 bases between. CDR3 DNA sequence: TGTGCCAGTAGTTCCGCCGCCCACGAGCAGTACTTC. Amino acid sequence: CASSSAAHEQYF.

This clone has just one count. The chain recombines TRBV6-6 with TRBJ1-1; 8 bases agree with TRBD1. The CDR3 has 14 amino acids. The germline CDR1 and CDR2 sequences are MNHNY and SVGAGI (reference sequence). V lost 7 bases, J lost 3 bases, and 7 bases stayed unmatched. The CDR3 region has the DNA TGTGCCAGCACTATACAGGGGGAGTACACTGAAGCTTTCTTT. Its translation: CASTIQGEYTEAFF.

The genes are TRBV19 and TRBJ2-1; possibly TRBD1 for D (5 bases). This CDR3 is 16 amino acids long. Germline-derived CDR1 and CDR2 are LNHDA and SQIVND (reference sequence). V dropped 1 base and J dropped 4 bases, with 14 bases sitting between them. The CDR3 sequence is CASSIGKLPGYNEQFF. The CDR3, as DNA: TGTGCCAGTAGTATAGGAAAACTCCCAGGGTACAATGAGCAGTTCTTC.

The chain carries TRBV6-2 or TRBV6-3 and TRBJ2-1, with 11 bases aligning to TRBD2. The V and J ends lost 5 bases and 7 bases, in that order; junction bases with no gene match: 10. The CDR3 totals 16 residues. Germline V lookup: CDR1 MNHEY, CDR2 SVGEGT. CDR3 sequence (DNA): TGTGCCAGCAGTCGGCAACTAGCGGGGGCCGGGAATGAGCAGTTCTTC. This sequence encodes CASSRQLAGAGNEQFF.

A single count supports this clone. The chain couples TRBV20-1 to TRBJ2-3; D is perhaps TRBD2 (6 bases). Trimming removed 3 bases from V and 2 bases from J, with 15 bases in between. CDR1 and CDR2 from the germline V gene are DFQATT and SNEGSKA (reference sequence). The CDR3 has 15 residues. Written as DNA, the CDR3 is TGCAGTGCTAGTAGCCCGGGGACTGACACAGATACGCAGTATTTT. This sequence encodes CSASSPGTDTDTQYF.

This clone was counted between two and nine times. The chain combines TRBV9 with TRBJ2-1; 7 bases fit TRBD1. Germline V gene sequence: CDR1 SGDLS, CDR2 YYNGEE. With V trimmed by 4 bases and J by 14 bases, 18 bases remained unmatched. The CDR3 runs to 15 residues. Here the CDR3 DNA reads TGTGCCAGCAGCCCCCGCCCCCAGGGGGTGTCCCCGGAGTTCTTC. This encodes CASSPRPQGVSPEFF.

The chain is built from TRBV25-1 and TRBJ2-3, with TRBD1 as a possible D gene (6 bases). Germline V gene data show CDR1 as MGHDK and CDR2 as SYGVNS. The CDR3 is made up of 16 amino acids. Trimming stripped 6 bases from V and 5 bases from J, with 21 bases between. The CDR3 DNA reads TGTGCCAGCAGAGTACAGCGGAGAGGGGGAATAGATACGCAGTATTTT. This sequence encodes CASRVQRRGGIDTQYF. Filled out from reference TRBV25-1 and TRBJ2-3, the complete variable domain reads EADIYQTPRYLVIGTGKKITLECSQTMGHDKMYWYQQDPGMELHLIHYSYGVNSTEKGDLSSESTVSRIRTEHFPLTLESARPSHTSQYLCASRVQRRGGIDTQYFGPGTRLTVL.

This clone is a singleton in its sample. This chain uses TRBV20-1 with TRBJ2-3, with D possibly matching TRBD2 (5 bases). The germline V gene has CDR1 DFQATT and CDR2 SNEGSKA (reference sequence). CDR3 length: 13 residues. Trimming cost V 3 bases and J 1 base, with 8 bases left between them. CDR3 in DNA: TGCAGTGCTAGTTCCGGGGGCACAGATACGCAGTATTTT. It specifies CSASSGGTDTQYF.

The chain recombines TRBV28 with TRBJ1-6; TRBD1 might be the D (5 bases). Germline CDR1 is MDHEN and CDR2 is SYDVKM. This CDR3 spans 12 amino acids. The germline V and J ends were trimmed by 8 bases and 8 bases, with 10 bases remaining between them. DNA of the CDR3: TGTGCCAGCGATTCGGGGGATTCACCCCTCCACTTT. It specifies CASDSGDSPLHF.

The gene calls are TRBV2 and TRBJ1-1, with D possibly being TRBD1 (6 bases). Germline V lookup: CDR1 SNHLY, CDR2 FYNNEI. The CDR3 consists of 15 residues. The V end lost 0 bases, the J end lost 6 bases, and 14 bases lay between the germline ends. DNA for the CDR3: TGTGCCAGCAGTGAAGCTTGGTTAGACAGGTCTGAAGCTTTCTTT. Translated, it gives CASSEAWLDRSEAFF.

The chain has TRBV27 and TRBJ2-5; no firm D call. In germline, CDR1 is MNHEY, CDR2 SMNVEV (reference sequence). CDR3 size: 13 residues. The V end lost 6 bases, the J end lost 7 bases, and 15 bases lay between the germline ends. The CDR3, as DNA: TGTGCCAGCAGCATGACCGCCGAAGGGACCCAGTACTTC. Amino acids: CASSMTAEGTQYF.

The chain uses TRBV5-1 and TRBJ2-3, with D possibly TRBD2 on 6 matching bases. CDR3 length: 16 residues. The germline gives CDR1 SGHRS, CDR2 YFSETQ. Between the trimmed V and J ends, which lost 0 bases and 1 base, there was a span of 12 bases. The CDR3 protein is CASSLGASVGTDTQYF. DNA of the CDR3: TGCGCCAGCAGCTTGGGTGCTAGCGTGGGCACAGATACGCAGTATTTT.

This rearrangement joins TRBV4-1 to TRBJ2-6; D may be TRBD1 (6 bases). The CDR3 totals 17 residues. Trimming took off 1 base at V and 2 bases at J, with 12 bases between the two ends. CDR1 is MGHRA and CDR2 is YSYEKL in the germline V gene. The CDR3 bases are TGCGCCAGCAGCCAAGGCCGGCAGGGGACTGGGGCCAACGTCCTGACTTTC. Translated: CASSQGRQGTGANVLTF.

The V gene is TRBV28, the J gene TRBJ1-4; D is perhaps TRBD1 (5 bases). Germline V gives CDR1 MDHEN, CDR2 SYDVKM. V lost 4 bases and J 11 bases, leaving 23 bases between the germline ends. This CDR3 is built from 16 residues. In DNA, the CDR3 is TGTGCCAGCAGTTGGGGGGTCGGGAGGGACCCGGGGAAACTGTTTTTT. Translating it yields CASSWGVGRDPGKLFF.

The chain combines TRBV10-3 with TRBJ2-2; 9 bases agree with TRBD2. Germline V CDR1 and CDR2: ENHRY, SYGVKD. The J segment lost 0 bases and the V segment lost 8 bases, leaving 7 bases of the junction unmatched. This CDR3 has 16 residues. CDR3 DNA: TGTGCCATCGGGGGGCAGCGGGAGGCGAACACCGGGGAGCTGTTTTTT. Amino acids: CAIGGQREANTGELFF.

The genes are TRBV28 and TRBJ1-1; D might be TRBD1 (5 bases). The CDR3 loop spans 15 amino acids. V lost 3 bases, J lost 5 bases, and 16 bases lay in between. Looked up from germline, CDR1 is MDHEN and CDR2 is SYDVKM. For the CDR3, the DNA is TGTGCCAGCAGTTTGGGACCCTCTGGGGAGACTGAAGCTTTCTTT. It yields the protein CASSLGPSGETEAFF.

This sequence joins TRBV5-6 and TRBJ2-5, with TRBD1 matching over 8 bases. The CDR3 covers 16 residues. The J segment lost 1 base and the V segment lost 3 bases, leaving 8 bases of the junction unmatched. The germline CDR1 and CDR2 sequences are SGHDT and YYEEEE. This chain's CDR3 is CASSSIQGASQETQYF. CDR3 in DNA: TGTGCCAGCAGCTCAATTCAGGGGGCCAGCCAAGAGACCCAGTACTTC.

The chain recombines TRBV28 with TRBJ2-5; possibly TRBD1 for D (6 bases). This CDR3 contains 14 residues. V was clipped by 6 bases and J by 3 bases, with 14 bases between them. Germline V CDR1 and CDR2: MDHEN, SYDVKM. CDR3: CASSSLGTKETQYF. In DNA, the CDR3 is TGTGCCAGCAGCTCCCTCGGGACAAAAGAGACCCAGTACTTC.

The chain is built from TRBV7-9 and TRBJ1-2; a weak D match, TRBD1 (5 bases). This CDR3 contains 15 residues. Trimming shortened V by 3 bases and J by 2 bases, and 13 bases separated the two germline ends. Germline values: CDR1 SEHNR, CDR2 FQNEAQ (reference sequence). The CDR3 nucleotides read TGTGCCAGCAGCTTGGCACAGGCCGCGAACTATGGCTACACCTTC. Its protein is CASSLAQAANYGYTF. Supplemented by reference TRBV7-9 and TRBJ1-2, the full variable domain reads DTGVSQNPRHKITKRGQNVTFRCDPISEHNRLYWYRQTLGQGPEFLTYFQNEAQLEKSRLLSDRFSAERPKGSFSTLEIQRTEQGDSAMYLCASSLAQAANYGYTFGSGTRLTVV.

This clone appeared a single time. The chain couples TRBV7-2 to TRBJ2-4, with TRBD1 matching over 7 bases. J gave up 7 bases and V 1 base, and 4 bases lay outside the gene matches. The germline CDR1 and CDR2 sequences are SGHTA and FQGNSA. This CDR3 is 14 amino acids long. The CDR3 spells CASSLVQGSNIQYF. DNA of the CDR3: TGTGCCAGCAGCTTAGTACAGGGGAGTAACATTCAGTACTTC.

The J gene is TRBJ1-4, the V gene TRBV2; possible D gene TRBD1, 6 bases. The CDR3 contains 15 residues. Germline V lookup: CDR1 SNHLY, CDR2 FYNNEI. V dropped 6 bases and J dropped 3 bases, with 14 bases sitting between them. DNA of the CDR3: TGTGCCAGCAGCATCAGGGGATCCCCTAATGAAAAACTGTTTTTT. This translates into CASSIRGSPNEKLFF.

The rearrangement links TRBV19 to TRBJ2-2; TRBD2 matches at 7 bases. Trimming at V came to 0 bases and at J to 7 bases, leaving 20 bases not matched to a gene. Germline values: CDR1 LNHDA, CDR2 SQIVND (reference sequence). This CDR3 is built from 20 residues. CDR3 in amino acids: CASSIDPPYLAGAPSGELFF. The CDR3 DNA reads as TGTGCCAGTAGTATAGATCCCCCATACTTAGCGGGTGCCCCCAGCGGGGAGCTGTTTTTT.